The 7 T cell receptor beta chains below come from one sample, sequenced in a study of T cells after posttransplantation cyclophosphamide. The data were produced by immunoSEQ multiplex PCR, yet TCRdb's version contains in-frame clones alone and is incomplete. The sample presents around 30,000 clones, none singletons. The sample was PBMCs. The receptors come from a woman aged 60-70 years in good health, CMV-negative, and a related stem cell transplant donor.

This rearrangement joins TRBV7-6 to TRBJ1-4; TRBD1 might be the D (5 bases). The CDR3 spans 14 residues. Per germline, CDR1 SGHVS and CDR2 FNYEAQ. Trimming stripped 0 bases from V and 4 bases from J, with 6 bases between. The CDR3 region has the DNA TGTGCCAGCAGCTTAGCAGGGGTTAATGAAAAACTGTTTTTT. Its protein product is CASSLAGVNEKLFF.

This clone was counted only a few times. The chain has TRBV4-2 and TRBJ2-5, with 14 bases matching TRBD2. Unmatched junction bases numbered 9, after V lost 1 base and J lost 5 bases. This CDR3 region has 18 residues. CDR1 and CDR2 (germline): LGHNA, YNFKEQ. The DNA for the CDR3 is TGTGCCAGCAGCCAAGGCATTAGACTAGCGGGAGGGAGGGAGACCCAGTACTTC. It is translated as CASSQGIRLAGGRETQYF.

This clone was observed at least ten times. The J gene is TRBJ2-2, the V gene TRBV6-5; perhaps TRBD2 as D (5 bases). This CDR3 spans 15 amino acids. The ends were cut back, 0 bases at V and 1 base at J, with 6 bases in the middle. CDR1 is MNHEY, CDR2 SVGAGI, per germline. The CDR3 nucleotides are TGTGCCAGCAGTTACTCGGCGGGGAACACCGGGGAGCTGTTTTTT. This gives the protein CASSYSAGNTGELFF.

This clone was observed at least ten times. The chain combines TRBV10-1 with TRBJ1-3; perhaps TRBD1 as D (6 bases). V lost 0 bases to trimming and J lost 4 bases, with 10 bases between them. Germline CDR1 WNHNN, CDR2 SYGVQD (reference sequence). The CDR3 length is 15 residues. The CDR3 loop is CASSESTGSGNTIYF. Written as DNA, the CDR3 is TGCGCCAGCAGTGAGTCCACAGGGTCCGGAAACACCATATATTTT.

This clone was observed at least ten times. The J gene is TRBJ2-3, the V gene TRBV6-1; 10 nucleotides agree with TRBD1. Unmatched junction bases numbered 1, after V lost 4 bases and J lost 3 bases. CDR1 MNHNS and CDR2 SASEGT come from the germline V gene. This CDR3 comprises 14 residues. As DNA, the CDR3 is TGTGCCAGCAGTGTGGACAGGGGGACAGATACGCAGTATTTT. This translates into CASSVDRGTDTQYF.

This clone was observed many times. V is TRBV4-3 and J is TRBJ2-7; 7 bases map to TRBD2. This CDR3 has 16 amino acids. From germline, CDR1 is LGHNA and CDR2 YSLEER. Germline trimming cut 0 bases from V and 5 bases from J; bases unmatched to any gene: 10. CDR3 DNA: TGCGCCAGCAGCCAAGATCGGTTGGGACTAAGGAACGAGCAGTACTTC. Its translation is CASSQDRLGLRNEQYF.

J is TRBJ1-1 and V is TRBV7-3; 7 bases match TRBD1. V lost 5 bases to trimming and J lost 2 bases; unmatched junction nucleotides: 8. This CDR3 spans 15 amino acids. Germline CDR1 reads SGHTA; CDR2 reads FQGTGA. CDR3 amino acids: CASSSRTGANTEAFF. The CDR3 bases are TGTGCCAGCAGCAGTCGGACAGGAGCTAACACTGAAGCTTTCTTT.